This T cell receptor (beta chain) was sequenced for a study of T-cell reconstitution after alpha-beta-depleted transplantation in children. Unique molecular identifiers were incorporated during preparation of the TCRbeta library. TCRdb independently ran MiXCR on the PCR reads; one entry per CDR3 protein. The repertoire includes roughly 400,000 distinct CDR3 sequences, over 40% of them detected once, and 25% to 30% sits in the top ten. V lost 1 base and J lost 3, with 9 bases in between. The CDR3 is made up of 13 amino acids. In germline, CDR1 is SQVTM, CDR2 ANQGSEA. Study findings and constraints: Several hundred expanded graft clones reportedly supplied alpha-beta T cells about two months after transplant.

In the case of this clonotype: No antigen is known for it.

The material was PBMCs, obtained before TCRalphabeta/CD19-depleted stem cell transplant. V is TRBV29-1 and J is TRBJ2-5; D is possibly TRBD1 (5 bases). This TCR derives from a girl aged 2-15 years with aplastic anemia, due to receive a stem cell transplant. The CDR3 coding sequence is TGCAGCGTTGAAGGGACACCAGAAGAGACCCAGTACTTC. This encodes CSVEGTPEETQYF.